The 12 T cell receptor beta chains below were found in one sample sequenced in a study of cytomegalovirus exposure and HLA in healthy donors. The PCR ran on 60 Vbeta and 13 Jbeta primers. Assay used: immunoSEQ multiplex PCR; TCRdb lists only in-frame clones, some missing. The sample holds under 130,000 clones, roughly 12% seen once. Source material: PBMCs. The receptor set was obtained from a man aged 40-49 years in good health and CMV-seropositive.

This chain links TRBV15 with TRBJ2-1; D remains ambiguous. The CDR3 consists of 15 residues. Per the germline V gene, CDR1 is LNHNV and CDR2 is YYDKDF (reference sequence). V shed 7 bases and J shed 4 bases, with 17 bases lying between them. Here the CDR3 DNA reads TGTGCCACCATTGGGCCACCCTTGCTTTACAATGAGCAGTTCTTC. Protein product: CATIGPPLLYNEQFF.

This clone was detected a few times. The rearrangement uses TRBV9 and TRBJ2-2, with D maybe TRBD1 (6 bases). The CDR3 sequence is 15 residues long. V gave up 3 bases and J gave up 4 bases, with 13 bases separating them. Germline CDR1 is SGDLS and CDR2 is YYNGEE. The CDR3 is CASSGQVLSTGELFF. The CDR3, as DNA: TGTGCCAGCAGCGGACAGGTCTTAAGCACCGGGGAGCTGTTTTTT. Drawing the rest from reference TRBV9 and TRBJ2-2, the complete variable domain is DSGVTQTPKHLITATGQRVTLRCSPRSGDLSVYWYQQSLDQGLQFLIQYYNGEERAKGNILERFSAQQFPDLHSELNLSSLELGDSALYFCASSGQVLSTGELFFGEGSRLTVL.

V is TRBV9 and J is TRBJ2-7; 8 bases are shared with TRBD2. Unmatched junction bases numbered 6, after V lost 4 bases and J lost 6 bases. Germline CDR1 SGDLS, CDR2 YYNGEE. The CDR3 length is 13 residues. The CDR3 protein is CASSPPGGLEQYF. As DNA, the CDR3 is TGTGCCAGCAGCCCACCGGGAGGGCTCGAGCAGTACTTC.

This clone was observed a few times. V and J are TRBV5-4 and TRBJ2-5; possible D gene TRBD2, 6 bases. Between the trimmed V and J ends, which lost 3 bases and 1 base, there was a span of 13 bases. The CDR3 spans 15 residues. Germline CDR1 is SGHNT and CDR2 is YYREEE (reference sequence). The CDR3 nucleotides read TGTGCCAGCAGCTCCGCCGGGAGCGGCCAAGAGACCCAGTACTTC. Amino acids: CASSSAGSGQETQYF.

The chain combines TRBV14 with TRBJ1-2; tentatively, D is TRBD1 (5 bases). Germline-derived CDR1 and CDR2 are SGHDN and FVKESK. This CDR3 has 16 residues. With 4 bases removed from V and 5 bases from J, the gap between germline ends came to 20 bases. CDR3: CASSPLSMQGRYGYTF. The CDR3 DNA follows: TGTGCCAGCAGCCCGCTCTCGATGCAGGGCAGGTATGGCTACACCTTC.

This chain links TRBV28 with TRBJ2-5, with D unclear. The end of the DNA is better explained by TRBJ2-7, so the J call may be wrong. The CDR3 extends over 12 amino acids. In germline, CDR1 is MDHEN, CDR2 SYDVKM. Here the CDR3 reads CASSFASYEQYF. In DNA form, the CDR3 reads TGTGCCAGCAGTTTCGCCTCCTACGAGCAGTACTTC.

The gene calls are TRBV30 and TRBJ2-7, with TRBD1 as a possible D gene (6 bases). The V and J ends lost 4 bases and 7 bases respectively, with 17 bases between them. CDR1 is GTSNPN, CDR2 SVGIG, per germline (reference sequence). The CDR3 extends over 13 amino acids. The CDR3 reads CAWKRQQGEEQYF. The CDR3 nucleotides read TGTGCCTGGAAGAGGCAACAGGGCGAGGAGCAGTACTTC.

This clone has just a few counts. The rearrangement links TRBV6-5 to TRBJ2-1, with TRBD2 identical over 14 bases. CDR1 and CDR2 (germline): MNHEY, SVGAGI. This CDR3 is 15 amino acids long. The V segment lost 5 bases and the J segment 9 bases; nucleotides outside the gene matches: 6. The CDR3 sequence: CASSQPGLAGVEQFF. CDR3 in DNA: TGTGCCAGCAGTCAACCGGGACTAGCGGGAGTTGAGCAGTTCTTC.

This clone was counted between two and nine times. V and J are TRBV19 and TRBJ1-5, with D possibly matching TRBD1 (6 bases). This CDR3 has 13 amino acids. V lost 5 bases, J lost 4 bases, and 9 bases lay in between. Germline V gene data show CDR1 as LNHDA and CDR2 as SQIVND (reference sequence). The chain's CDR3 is CASSLDSNQPQHF. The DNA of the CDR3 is TGTGCCAGTAGTTTGGACAGTAATCAGCCCCAGCATTTT.

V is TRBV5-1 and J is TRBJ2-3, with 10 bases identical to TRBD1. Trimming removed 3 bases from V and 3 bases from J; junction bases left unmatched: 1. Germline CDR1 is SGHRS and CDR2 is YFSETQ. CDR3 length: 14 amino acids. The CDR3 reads CASSSGQGTDTQYF. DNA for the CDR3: TGCGCCAGCAGCTCGGGACAGGGGACAGATACGCAGTATTTT.

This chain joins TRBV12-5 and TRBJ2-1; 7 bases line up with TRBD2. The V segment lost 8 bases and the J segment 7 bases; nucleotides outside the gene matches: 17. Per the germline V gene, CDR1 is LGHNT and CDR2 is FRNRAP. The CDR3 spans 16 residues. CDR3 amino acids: CASRAGGTTLGNEQFF. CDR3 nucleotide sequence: TGTGCTAGTAGGGCTGGCGGGACTACCCTTGGGAATGAGCAGTTCTTC.

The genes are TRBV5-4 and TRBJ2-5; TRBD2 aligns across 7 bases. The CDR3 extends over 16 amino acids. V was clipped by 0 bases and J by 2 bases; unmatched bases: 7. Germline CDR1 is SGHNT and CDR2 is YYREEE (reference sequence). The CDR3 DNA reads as TGTGCCAGCAGCTTGGAGCTAGCGGTTCAACAAGAGACCCAGTACTTC. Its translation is CASSLELAVQQETQYF.